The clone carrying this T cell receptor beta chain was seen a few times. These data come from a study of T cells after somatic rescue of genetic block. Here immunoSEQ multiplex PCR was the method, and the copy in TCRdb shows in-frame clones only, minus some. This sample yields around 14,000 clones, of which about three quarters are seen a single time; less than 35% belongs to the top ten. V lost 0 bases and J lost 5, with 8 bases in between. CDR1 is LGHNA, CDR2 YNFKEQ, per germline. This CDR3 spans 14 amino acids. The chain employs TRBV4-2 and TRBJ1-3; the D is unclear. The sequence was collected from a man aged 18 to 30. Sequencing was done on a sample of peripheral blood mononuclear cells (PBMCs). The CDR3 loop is CASSQEETRNTIYF. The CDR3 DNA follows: TGTGCCAGCAGCCAAGAAGAGACAAGAAACACCATATATTTT.